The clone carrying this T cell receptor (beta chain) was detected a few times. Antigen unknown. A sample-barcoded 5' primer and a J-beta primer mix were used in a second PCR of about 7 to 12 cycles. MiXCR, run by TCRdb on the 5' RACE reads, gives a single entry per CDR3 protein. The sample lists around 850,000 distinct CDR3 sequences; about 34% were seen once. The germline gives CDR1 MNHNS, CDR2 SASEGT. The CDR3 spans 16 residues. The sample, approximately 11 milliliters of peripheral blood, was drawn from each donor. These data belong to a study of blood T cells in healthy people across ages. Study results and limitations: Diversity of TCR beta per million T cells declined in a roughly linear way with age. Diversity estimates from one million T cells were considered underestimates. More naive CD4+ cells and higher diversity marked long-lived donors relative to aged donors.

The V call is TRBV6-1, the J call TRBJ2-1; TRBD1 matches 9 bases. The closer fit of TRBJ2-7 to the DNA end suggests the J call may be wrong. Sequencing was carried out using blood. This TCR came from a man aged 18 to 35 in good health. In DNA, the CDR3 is TGTGCCAGCCGGAATGATGGACAGGGGCTTCACAATGAGCAGTACTTC. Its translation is CASRNDGQGLHNEQYF.